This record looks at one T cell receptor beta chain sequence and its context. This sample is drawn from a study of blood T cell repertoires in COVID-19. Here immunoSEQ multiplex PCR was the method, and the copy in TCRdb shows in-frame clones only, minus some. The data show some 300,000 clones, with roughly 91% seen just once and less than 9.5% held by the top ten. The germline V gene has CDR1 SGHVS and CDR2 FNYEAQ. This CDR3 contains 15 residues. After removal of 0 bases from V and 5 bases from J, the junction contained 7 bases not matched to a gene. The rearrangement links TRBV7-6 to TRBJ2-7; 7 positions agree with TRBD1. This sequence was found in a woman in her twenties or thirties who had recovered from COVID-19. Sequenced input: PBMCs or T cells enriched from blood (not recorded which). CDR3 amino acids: CASSLAPNRGDEQYF. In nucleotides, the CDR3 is TGTGCCAGCAGCTTAGCGCCAAACAGGGGAGACGAGCAGTACTTC.